The 8 T cell receptor beta chains below were found in one sample sequenced in a study of spatial heterogeneity in lung cancer. Documented time point: blood at routine non-recurrence follow-up after resection. TCRdb re-called the 5' RACE reads through MiXCR, storing one row per CDR3 protein. This table has about 43,000 distinct CDR3 sequences, 22% appearing once. Sequenced here: PBMCs, sampled at follow-up. These TCRs come from a female donor with early-stage non-small cell lung cancer.

This chain links TRBV20-1 with TRBJ2-2, with no clear D. With 7 bases removed from V and 1 base from J, the gap between germline ends came to 7 bases. The CDR3 spans 12 residues. Per germline, CDR1 DFQATT and CDR2 SNEGSKA (reference sequence). CDR3 in amino acids: CSVGGNTGELFF. The CDR3 coding sequence is TGCAGTGTGGGCGGGAACACCGGGGAGCTGTTTTTT.

The chain recombines TRBV24-1 with TRBJ2-5, with no clear D. The germline CDR1 and CDR2 sequences are KGHDR and SFDVKD. This CDR3 is 13 amino acids long. Trimming pared 4 bases from V and 5 bases from J, leaving 10 bases between. In DNA, the CDR3 is TGTGCCACCAGTGAACCAGCAAGCGAGACCCAGTACTTC. Translating gives CATSEPASETQYF.

The chain has TRBV4-1 and TRBJ2-2, with D perhaps matching TRBD1 (5 bases). V gave up 1 base and J gave up 8 bases, with 11 bases separating them. The CDR3 spans 14 residues. Per germline, CDR1 MGHRA and CDR2 YSYEKL. The CDR3 bases are TGCGCCAGCAGCCAAGCCCTTGGGGCGGGGGAGCTGTTTTTT. This codes for CASSQALGAGELFF.

The rearrangement joins TRBV10-3 to TRBJ2-4; 10 bases align to TRBD2. CDR1 is ENHRY and CDR2 is SYGVKD in the germline V gene. V shed 3 bases and J 9 bases; nucleotides not matched to a gene: 11. This CDR3 is 16 amino acids long. Here the CDR3 reads CAISESGRAGRGIQYF. CDR3 nucleotides: TGTGCCATCAGTGAAAGCGGGAGGGCCGGTCGGGGCATTCAGTACTTC.

This clonotype was detected a few times. V gene TRBV19 combines with J gene TRBJ2-6; either TRBD1 or TRBD2 may fit D (5 bases each). The CDR3 totals 19 residues. Germline CDR1 reads LNHDA; CDR2 reads SQIVND (reference sequence). V lost 6 bases, J lost 0 bases, and 21 bases lay in between. The CDR3 bases are TGTGCCAGTAGAGTGGGACGCCTAACCACGGGCTCTGGGGCCAACGTCCTGACTTTC. This codes for CASRVGRLTTGSGANVLTF.

The V and J genes are TRBV11-2 and TRBJ2-2, with D maybe TRBD2 (5 bases). CDR1 and CDR2 from the germline V gene are SGHAT and FQNNGV. V was cut by 8 bases and J by 7 bases, with 14 bases left in between. This CDR3 region has 13 residues. The chain's CDR3 is CASAGSRDGELFF. CDR3 DNA: TGTGCCAGCGCCGGTTCGAGGGACGGGGAGCTGTTTTTT.

This clonotype was counted ten times or more. The rearrangement joins TRBV12-3 or TRBV12-4 to TRBJ2-1; TRBD1 matches 9 bases. The CDR3 loop spans 14 amino acids. The V and J ends lost 4 bases and 12 bases, in that order; junction bases with no gene match: 10. The CDR3, as DNA: TGTGCCAGCAGTTCCGGGACAGGGAGTTTCTGGCAGTTCTTC. Its protein is CASSSGTGSFWQFF.

This chain joins TRBV6-5 and TRBJ1-1; D is perhaps TRBD1 (5 bases). The germline V gene encodes CDR1 MNHEY and CDR2 SVGAGI. Trimming took off 6 bases at V and 1 base at J, with 15 bases between the two ends. This CDR3 is 15 amino acids long. CDR3 DNA: TGTGCCAGCAGCCCATTCGGGGGGAAGAACACTGAAGCTTTCTTT. Translation gives CASSPFGGKNTEAFF.